This TCR beta chain was recorded in a study of identical twins. Study results and caveats: Models predicted less out-of-frame TCR alpha sharing in monozygotic twins than was found. Within cord blood, abundant beta clonotypes carried fewer insertions, but memory repertoires showed no such trend. Weaker excess sharing between twins was seen in beta out-of-frame sequences.

Via MiXCR, TCRdb re-called the 5' RACE reads, giving one row per CDR3 protein. The repertoire holds under 350,000 distinct CDR3 sequences, roughly 9.8% seen once, with under 7.5% in the top ten. No donor was unhealthy or non-Caucasian. This clonotype was found a few times. Its antigen is not identified. The sample was also linked to a second study, of yellow fever vaccine responses in identical twins.

This receptor was identified in a woman between 18 and 29 years old in good health. Source material: CD8+ T cells sorted from blood.

The CDR3 here is CASSLFGEAFF. In DNA, the CDR3 is TGCGCCAGCAGCTTGTTCGGTGAAGCTTTCTTT. The rearrangement joins TRBV5-1 to TRBJ1-1, with no clear D. The germline V gene encodes CDR1 SGHRS and CDR2 YFSETQ. This CDR3 is 11 amino acids long. Trimming cost V 1 base and J 7 bases, with 5 bases left between them.